A selection of T cell receptor beta chains follows, all from one sample in a study of cytotoxic CD8 clonotypes in ibrutinib-treated CLL. Assay: immunoSEQ multiplex PCR; the TCRdb copy retains only in-frame clones and omits some. This table holds hundreds of thousands of clones, around 70% found once. This specimen consisted of PBMCs, obtained after 24 months of ibrutinib treatment. These receptors all come from a human donor with chronic lymphocytic leukemia. Both conserved end residues are part of each CDR3. A D gene is named only where the DNA matches it firmly. A clone size is listed for some rows: how often the clone was seen (once, few, many), or a class if it is expanded.

d_call,v_call,j_call,clone_size,cdr3_nt,cdr3_aa
TRBD2,TRBV9,TRBJ2-1,-,TGTGCCAGCAGCGTAGATCCTAGCGGGAGGGCCAGCTACAATGAGCAGTTCTTC,CASSVDPSGRASYNEQFF
-,TRBV2,TRBJ2-7,-,TGTGCCAGCAGTGCCAGGGTATACTCCTACGAGCAGTACTTC,CASSARVYSYEQYF
-,TRBV28,TRBJ1-3,once,TGTGCCAGCTTGATTGGAAAAGGTGGAAACACCATATATTTT,CASLIGKGGNTIYF
TRBD2,TRBV13,TRBJ2-3,-,TGTGCCAGCAGCTTTCTAGCGGGAGCCTTCACCACTAGCACAGATACGCAGTATTTT,CASSFLAGAFTTSTDTQYF
-,TRBV27,TRBJ1-1,few,TGTGCCAGCAGTGAGACAGCAAACACTGAAGCTTTCTTT,CASSETANTEAFF
-,TRBV7-2,TRBJ1-5,-,TGTGCCAGCAGCTTAATCGACGCCAGCAATCAGCCCCAGCATTTT,CASSLIDASNQPQHF
-,TRBV4-2,TRBJ2-7,-,TGTGCCAGCAGCCAAGCACAGGCCAAGTACTTC,CASSQAQAKYF
TRBD1,TRBV28,TRBJ2-5,-,TGTGCCAGCAGTTTAGAGGGGGCGGAGACCCAGTACTTC,CASSLEGAETQYF
TRBD2,TRBV15,TRBJ2-1,-,TGTGCCACCAGCAGAGCGCCGGGAGGGCCCTATGAGCAGTTCTTC,CATSRAPGGPYEQFF
TRBD2,TRBV5-5,TRBJ2-3,few,TGTGCCAGCAGCTCCGGGGAGGGGTATACGCAGTATTTT,CASSSGEGYTQYF